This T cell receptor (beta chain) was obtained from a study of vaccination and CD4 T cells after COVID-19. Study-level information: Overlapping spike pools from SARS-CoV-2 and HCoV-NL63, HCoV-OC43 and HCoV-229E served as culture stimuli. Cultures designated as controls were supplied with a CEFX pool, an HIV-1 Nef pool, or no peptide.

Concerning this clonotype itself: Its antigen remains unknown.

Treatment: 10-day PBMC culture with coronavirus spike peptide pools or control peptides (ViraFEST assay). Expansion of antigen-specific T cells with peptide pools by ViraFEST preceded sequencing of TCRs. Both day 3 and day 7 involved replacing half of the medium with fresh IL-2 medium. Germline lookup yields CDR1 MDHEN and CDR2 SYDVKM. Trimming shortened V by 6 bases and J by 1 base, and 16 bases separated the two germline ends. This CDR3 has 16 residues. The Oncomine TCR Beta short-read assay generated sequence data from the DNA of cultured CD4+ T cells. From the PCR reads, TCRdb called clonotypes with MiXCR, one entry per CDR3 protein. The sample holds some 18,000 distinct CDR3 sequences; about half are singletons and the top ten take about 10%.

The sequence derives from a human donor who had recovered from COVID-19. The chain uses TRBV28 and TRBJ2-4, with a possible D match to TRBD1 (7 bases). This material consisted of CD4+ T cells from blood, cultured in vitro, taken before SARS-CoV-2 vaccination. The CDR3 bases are TGTGCCAGCAGGGAGGAGGGGGCGAAGGCCAAAAACATTCAGTACTTC. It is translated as CASREEGAKAKNIQYF.